A single sample gave rise to the 5 T cell receptor beta chains below, sequenced in a study of cytomegalovirus exposure and HLA in healthy donors. PCR used 60 Vbeta primers and 13 Jbeta primers. Repertoires were generated with immunoSEQ multiplex PCR, while TCRdb's copy carries only in-frame clones and drops some. The sample shows 30,000 to 40,000 clones, roughly three quarters of them seen only once. Sequenced input: PBMCs. Source of these receptors: a woman aged 25 to 45 in good health and CMV-seropositive.

This clone was detected a few times. The chain employs TRBV18 and TRBJ1-2; D uncertain. The CDR3 spans 13 residues. V was cut by 4 bases and J by 6 bases, with 12 bases left in between. The V gene's germline CDR1 is KGHSH and CDR2 LQKENI. The CDR3 spells CASSQAGSNGYTF. The DNA for the CDR3 is TGTGCCAGCTCACAGGCCGGGTCAAATGGCTACACCTTC.

CDR3 DNA sequence: TGCGCCAGCAGAGAAAACGGTGAAGCTTTCTTT. It encodes CASRENGEAFF. V is TRBV10-2 and J is TRBJ1-1, with no clear D. The ends were cut back, 6 bases at V and 7 bases at J, with 9 bases in the middle. Looked up from germline, CDR1 is WSHSY and CDR2 is SAAADI. The CDR3 has 11 residues.

The chain employs TRBV5-1 and TRBJ2-5, with D hard to call. The assigned J gene may be wrong: the sequence end matches TRBJ2-7 better. CDR3 size: 13 residues. Germline assignment: CDR1 SGHRS and CDR2 YFSETQ. CDR3 sequence (DNA): TGCGCCAGCAGCTTCACGGAAGAGGTCGAGCAGTACTTC. This codes for CASSFTEEVEQYF.

V is TRBV19 and J is TRBJ1-1; 10 positions agree with TRBD1. CDR3 length: 15 residues. The V gene end was trimmed by 3 bases and the J gene end by 0 bases; junction bases not matched to a gene: 1. Germline V gene sequence: CDR1 LNHDA, CDR2 SQIVND (reference sequence). The CDR3 DNA follows: TGTGCCAGTAGTATCGGACAGGGGGTGAACACTGAAGCTTTCTTT. Translated, it gives CASSIGQGVNTEAFF. Drawing the rest from reference TRBV19 and TRBJ1-1, the complete variable domain is DGGITQSPKYLFRKEGQNVTLSCEQNLNHDAMYWYRQDPGQGLRLIYYSQIVNDFQKGDIAEGYSVSREKKESFPLTVTSAQKNPTAFYLCASSIGQGVNTEAFFGQGTRLTVV.

This sequence joins TRBV28 and TRBJ2-2; no firm D call. V was cut by 5 bases and J by 2 bases, with 3 bases left in between. The germline V gene has CDR1 MDHEN and CDR2 SYDVKM. The CDR3 spans 12 residues. The CDR3 spells CASSLNTGELFF. The DNA for the CDR3 is TGTGCCAGCAGTCTTAACACCGGGGAGCTGTTTTTT.